What follows are 18 T cell receptor beta chains derived from one specimen sequenced in a study of beta chain features in type 1 diabetes (dated by TCRdb to 2016 to 2019). Broad study findings and their caveats: Type 1 diabetes patients showed a moderate but significant shortening of TCRB CDR3 length in all four CD4+ subsets.

Library preparation was by the immunoSEQ multiplex PCR assay. The entire isolated RNA was reverse transcribed using the High Capacity cDNA Reverse Transcription Kit, and thus expressed TCRB transcripts were sequenced. TCRdb re-hosts the immuneACCESS table, in-frame sequences only. Its copies lack some clones; in the studies checked, an unresolved V gene accounts for under half of them, and the cause for the rest is not known. The sample records around 160,000 clones, around 8% of which are singletons. Around 0.5% of the sample rests with the top ten. Antigen specificity for these receptors is unknown. What was sequenced was central memory CD4+ T cells from blood. These receptors all come from a woman under 30 with type 1 diabetes.

V gene TRBV7-2 combines with J gene TRBJ1-1, with D possibly matching TRBD1 (6 bases). Germline CDR1 reads SGHTA; CDR2 reads FQGNSA. V lost 5 bases and J 8 bases, leaving 15 bases between the germline ends. This CDR3 has 13 amino acids. CDR3 amino acids: CASSLRRQGEAFF. In DNA, the CDR3 is TGTGCCAGCAGCCTACGCCGTCAGGGGGAAGCTTTCTTT. The whole variable domain, remainder taken from reference TRBV7-2 and TRBJ1-1, is GAGVSQSPSNKVTEKGKDVELRCDPISGHTALYWYRQSLGQGLEFLIYFQGNSAPDKSGLPSDRFSAERTGGSVSTLTIQRTQQEDSAVYLCASSLRRQGEAFFGQGTRLTVV.

The V gene is TRBV7-2, the J gene TRBJ2-2; weak D call: TRBD2 (6 bases). The CDR3 is 16 residues long. V lost 5 bases and J 8 bases, leaving 21 bases between the germline ends. Germline V gene lookup returns CDR1 SGHTA and CDR2 FQGNSA. In nucleotides, the CDR3 is TGTGCCAGCAGCCAAGGGGTAACTAGCCCCGTTGGGGAGCTGTTTTTT. Encoded protein: CASSQGVTSPVGELFF. The complete variable domain, with remaining parts taken from reference TRBV7-2 and TRBJ2-2, reads GAGVSQSPSNKVTEKGKDVELRCDPISGHTALYWYRQSLGQGLEFLIYFQGNSAPDKSGLPSDRFSAERTGGSVSTLTIQRTQQEDSAVYLCASSQGVTSPVGELFFGEGSRLTVL.

The chain uses TRBV18 and TRBJ1-5, with TRBD1 identical over 7 bases. Germline CDR1 KGHSH, CDR2 LQKENI. Trimming cost V 2 bases and J 0 bases; bases outside gene matches: 4. CDR3 length equals 16 residues. The CDR3 sequence is CASSPRDRSSNQPQHF. The CDR3 region has the DNA TGTGCCAGCTCACCAAGGGACAGAAGTAGCAATCAGCCCCAGCATTTT.

There are a few counts of this clone. Distinct nucleotide sequences in the sample also encode this CDR3. The genes are TRBV9 and TRBJ2-1; 12 bases fit TRBD2. CDR1 is SGDLS, CDR2 YYNGEE, per germline. V was pared by 0 bases and J by 10 bases, with 2 bases of the junction left unmatched. The CDR3 is 14 residues long. This chain's CDR3 is CASSVGLAGGEQFF. CDR3 DNA sequence: TGTGCCAGCAGCGTAGGGCTAGCGGGAGGGGAGCAGTTCTTC.

This clone showed up just a few times. The chain is built from TRBV11-2 and TRBJ1-1; D possibly corresponds to TRBD1 (5 bases). CDR1 and CDR2 (germline): SGHAT, FQNNGV. Trimming removed 0 bases at V and 4 bases at J, with 9 bases between. The CDR3 has 14 residues. The chain's CDR3 is CASSLDRGGTEAFF. The CDR3, as DNA: TGTGCCAGCAGCTTAGATCGGGGGGGCACTGAAGCTTTCTTT.

V and J are TRBV18 and TRBJ1-6, with 9 bases fitting TRBD1. The J segment lost 8 bases and the V segment lost 4 bases, leaving 6 bases of the junction unmatched. CDR1 is KGHSH and CDR2 is LQKENI in the germline V gene. This CDR3 comprises 15 residues. The DNA for the CDR3 is TGTGCCAGCTCACAGACGACAGGGGGTGATTCACCCCTCCACTTT. It yields the protein CASSQTTGGDSPLHF.

This sequence joins TRBV6-6 and TRBJ2-5, with 11 positions matching TRBD1. Per germline, CDR1 MNHNY and CDR2 SVGAGI (reference sequence). V gave up 3 bases and J gave up 2 bases; unmatched junction bases: 2. The CDR3 runs 15 residues. CDR3 in DNA: TGTGCCAGCAGTTATCGGGACAGGGGGCAAGAGACCCAGTACTTC. Encoded protein: CASSYRDRGQETQYF.

This clone has only a few counts. The chain links TRBV11-2 to TRBJ2-7; 12 nucleotides line up with TRBD2. The germline V gene has CDR1 SGHAT and CDR2 FQNNGV. Trimming cost V 10 bases and J 3 bases; bases outside gene matches: 10. This CDR3 spans 15 amino acids. For the CDR3, the DNA is TGTGCCACCCATCCGGGACTAGCGGGCTACTACGAGCAGTACTTC. This encodes CATHPGLAGYYEQYF. The full variable domain, its missing parts supplied by reference TRBV11-2 and TRBJ2-7, is EAGVAQSPRYKIIEKRQSVAFWCNPISGHATLYWYQQILGQGPKLLIQFQNNGVVDDSQLPKDRFSAERLKGVDSTLKIQPAKLEDSAVYLCATHPGLAGYYEQYFGPGTRLTVT.

V gene TRBV11-2 combines with J gene TRBJ2-1; 16 bases are shared with TRBD2. Germline CDR1 and CDR2: SGHAT and FQNNGV. The CDR3 runs to 17 residues. The J segment lost 7 bases and the V segment lost 4 bases, leaving 7 bases of the junction unmatched. CDR3 sequence reads: CASSSPGLAGGPNEQFF. The CDR3, as DNA: TGTGCCAGCAGCTCGCCGGGACTAGCGGGGGGGCCTAATGAGCAGTTCTTC.

In its sample, this clone was seen a few times. This chain connects TRBV5-1 to TRBJ2-7; D unresolved. V was pared by 3 bases and J by 0 bases, with 10 bases between. From germline, CDR1 is SGHRS and CDR2 YFSETQ. The CDR3 extends over 14 amino acids. CDR3 nucleotide sequence: TGCGCCAGCAGCTCCCTTTTAGACTCCTACGAGCAGTACTTC. This sequence encodes CASSSLLDSYEQYF.

A few counts support this clone. V and J are TRBV11-2 and TRBJ2-5; TRBD2 agrees at 7 bases. The CDR3 totals 16 residues. The V gene's germline CDR1 is SGHAT and CDR2 FQNNGV. Trimming at V came to 4 bases and at J to 4 bases, leaving 12 bases not matched to a gene. The CDR3 protein is CASSSPNSGGIETQYF. The CDR3, as DNA: TGTGCCAGCAGCTCCCCCAATTCCGGGGGGATAGAGACCCAGTACTTC.

Concerning this clone: Additional DNA sequences in this sample encode the identical CDR3. V and J are TRBV7-2 and TRBJ1-2; tentatively, D is TRBD1 (6 bases). V lost 5 bases, J lost 4 bases, and 8 bases lay in between. Germline assignment: CDR1 SGHTA and CDR2 FQGNSA. This CDR3 spans 12 amino acids. In DNA form, the CDR3 reads TGTGCCAGCAGCATACAGGGCTATGGCTACACCTTC. As protein: CASSIQGYGYTF.

This chain connects TRBV5-1 to TRBJ2-2, with D perhaps matching TRBD2 (5 bases). V lost 6 bases and J 4 bases, leaving 16 bases between the germline ends. In germline, CDR1 is SGHRS, CDR2 YFSETQ. This CDR3 spans 15 amino acids. The CDR3 nucleotides are TGCGCCAGCACTAAAGGACTCTCCCTCACCGGGGAGCTGTTTTTT. This sequence encodes CASTKGLSLTGELFF.

The chain combines TRBV7-9 with TRBJ2-2; weak D call: TRBD2 (6 bases). This CDR3 has 15 residues. V gave up 4 bases and J gave up 5 bases, with 14 bases separating them. The germline gives CDR1 SEHNR, CDR2 FQNEAQ (reference sequence). This CDR3 is CASSWMGGVTGELFF. The CDR3, as DNA: TGTGCCAGCAGCTGGATGGGCGGGGTGACCGGGGAGCTGTTTTTT.

This chain links TRBV18 with TRBJ1-2, with 9 positions matching TRBD1. Trimming cost V 3 bases and J 4 bases; bases outside gene matches: 6. The CDR3 runs to 15 residues. Per the germline V gene, CDR1 is KGHSH and CDR2 is LQKENI. In DNA, the CDR3 is TGTGCCAGCTCACCCGCCGGGACAGGGATCTATGGCTACACCTTC. Protein sequence: CASSPAGTGIYGYTF.

This clone was counted only a few times. This sequence joins TRBV27 and TRBJ1-1, with D possibly matching TRBD1 (5 bases). The V gene's germline CDR1 is MNHEY and CDR2 SMNVEV (reference sequence). Trimming shortened V by 8 bases and J by 1 base, and 17 bases separated the two germline ends. The CDR3 extends over 15 amino acids. The CDR3 here is CASLSGRGKNTEAFF. The CDR3 DNA reads TGTGCCAGCCTGTCGGGGCGGGGGAAGAACACTGAAGCTTTCTTT.

This clone was detected only a few times. The rearrangement uses TRBV7-2 and TRBJ2-7, with D possibly TRBD2 on 5 matching bases. The CDR3 length is 14 residues. From germline, CDR1 is SGHTA and CDR2 FQGNSA. V lost 3 bases to trimming and J lost 4 bases, with 13 bases between them. DNA of the CDR3: TGTGCCAGCAGCTTTAGGGAGTCCCTGTACGAGCAGTACTTC. It is translated as CASSFRESLYEQYF.

This clone was observed a handful of times. The V and J genes are TRBV7-3 and TRBJ2-5; possible D gene TRBD1, 5 bases. Between the trimmed V and J ends, which lost 1 base and 3 bases, there was a span of 12 bases. Germline CDR1 SGHTA, CDR2 FQGTGA. This CDR3 has 15 residues. CDR3 sequence reads: CASSLMGQGEETQYF. DNA of the CDR3: TGTGCCAGCAGCTTAATGGGCCAGGGTGAAGAGACCCAGTACTTC.